Shown below are 20 T cell receptor beta chains from a single sample sequenced in a study of T cells after yellow fever vaccination (dated by TCRdb to the late 2010s). Libraries came from 5' RACE. The sequencer was an Illumina HiSeq 2500. TCRdb trimmed public reads at Q25 via fastp, called clones via MiXCR and kept in-frame beta chains. Under each unique CDR3 protein, matching rows form one entry showing the most common genes and DNA. In this sample the table shows approximately 550,000 distinct CDR3 sequences, 13% of which occur a single time. The ten top clones hold 11% to 15% of the sample. The treatment or condition label here, explained by the study, means: live attenuated yellow fever vaccine strain. The sample here was PBMCs, taken on the day of the yellow fever booster vaccination. Every receptor here comes from a man younger than 45 who received the YFV17D yellow fever vaccine.

The rearrangement uses TRBV20-1 and TRBJ1-1; maybe TRBD1 (6 bases). CDR3 length: 12 amino acids. The V end lost 4 bases, the J end lost 4 bases, and 10 bases lay between the germline ends. Germline CDR1 DFQATT, CDR2 SNEGSKA (reference sequence). DNA for the CDR3: TGCAGTGCTAAGGGGGGGCTCACTGAAGCTTTCTTT. Translated: CSAKGGLTEAFF.

This clonotype was seen a handful of times. The chain couples TRBV20-1 to TRBJ1-4; D ambiguous. The CDR3 spans 12 residues. Germline CDR1 DFQATT, CDR2 SNEGSKA (reference sequence). Trimming removed 4 bases at V and 7 bases at J, with 10 bases between. In DNA, the CDR3 is TGCAGTGCTAAGGACGGCATTGAAAAACTGTTTTTT. Amino acids: CSAKDGIEKLFF.

This clonotype has a handful of counts. The gene calls are TRBV20-1 and TRBJ2-1; 9 positions match TRBD2. This CDR3 comprises 12 residues. V lost 0 bases, J lost 10 bases, and 1 base stayed unmatched. In germline, CDR1 is DFQATT, CDR2 SNEGSKA (reference sequence). The CDR3 reads CSARELAGEQFF. CDR3 bases: TGCAGTGCTAGAGAGCTAGCGGGAGAGCAGTTCTTC.

The chain joins TRBV7-2 to TRBJ2-1; TRBD2 matches 11 bases. The CDR3 is 16 amino acids. The germline CDR1 and CDR2 sequences are SGHTA and FQGNSA. Germline trimming cut 5 bases from V and 3 bases from J; bases unmatched to any gene: 6. CDR3 DNA: TGTGCCAGCAGCACCCTCCTAGCGGGAGGCTACAATGAGCAGTTCTTC. Translation: CASSTLLAGGYNEQFF.

The V gene is TRBV7-9, the J gene TRBJ2-1; 7 bases match TRBD1. The J segment lost 3 bases and the V segment lost 5 bases, leaving 7 bases of the junction unmatched. The germline V gene encodes CDR1 SEHNR and CDR2 FQNEAQ (reference sequence). The CDR3 length is 15 residues. CDR3 DNA: TGTGCCAGCAGCCTAAGACAGGGAGTCTACAATGAGCAGTTCTTC. Protein: CASSLRQGVYNEQFF.

The gene calls are TRBV29-1 and TRBJ1-1; TRBD1 aligns across 7 bases. CDR1 and CDR2 (germline): SQVTM, ANQGSEA. This CDR3 is built from 12 residues. The ends lost 8 bases at V and 8 bases at J; junction bases unmatched: 11. The chain's CDR3 is CSPVAQTGEAFF. CDR3 bases: TGCAGCCCTGTGGCCCAGACAGGGGAAGCTTTCTTT.

The chain has TRBV7-2 and TRBJ1-6; D remains unclear. The CDR3 covers 14 residues. V was shortened by 2 bases and J by 6 bases, with 8 bases between the two germline ends. The germline V gene encodes CDR1 SGHTA and CDR2 FQGNSA. The DNA for the CDR3 is TGTGCCAGCAGCTTACGAGAGGGTAATTCACCCCTCCACTTT. As protein: CASSLREGNSPLHF.

This clonotype has only a few counts. This chain links TRBV5-1 with TRBJ2-5; 7 bases are shared with TRBD2. The CDR3 totals 13 residues. CDR1 SGHRS and CDR2 YFSETQ come from the germline V gene. CDR3 in amino acids: CAAGTSVEETQYF. The CDR3 DNA is TGCGCAGCCGGAACTAGCGTCGAAGAGACCCAGTACTTC.

Only a few counts were recorded for this clonotype. CDR3 region: CASSQRVRRESGELFF. In DNA, the CDR3 is TGTGCCAGCAGTCAAAGAGTGAGGCGGGAGTCCGGGGAGCTGTTTTTT. The chain couples TRBV9 to TRBJ2-2; the match to TRBD2 covers 7 bases. The trim removed 5 bases at V and 6 bases at J, leaving 13 bases unmatched. Per the germline V gene, CDR1 is SGDLS and CDR2 is YYNGEE. There are 16 residues in the CDR3.

The chain carries TRBV3-1 and TRBJ2-7; 10 bases match TRBD2. The CDR3 extends over 14 amino acids. After removal of 2 bases from V and 3 bases from J, the junction contained 1 base not matched to a gene. Germline V gene sequence: CDR1 LGHDT, CDR2 YNNKEL (reference sequence). The CDR3 spells CASSQRTSGYEQYF. In DNA, the CDR3 is TGTGCCAGCAGCCAACGGACTAGCGGCTACGAGCAGTACTTC.

This clonotype has a handful of counts. The chain employs TRBV5-1 and TRBJ2-2; D perhaps matches TRBD2 (5 bases). Germline V gives CDR1 SGHRS, CDR2 YFSETQ. The CDR3 is 17 amino acids. Trimming pared 4 bases from V and 5 bases from J, leaving 21 bases between. The CDR3 is CASSAILASSRTGELFF. The CDR3 DNA reads TGCGCCAGCAGCGCCATTCTAGCCTCCTCCCGGACCGGGGAGCTGTTTTTT.

Here the CDR3 DNA reads TGTGCCAGCAGTTTTCCCCCTCCTGACGAGCAGTACTTC. Its protein product is CASSFPPPDEQYF. The J gene is TRBJ2-7, the V gene TRBV12-3 or TRBV12-4, with D unresolved. V was clipped by 3 bases and J by 5 bases, with 11 bases between them. This CDR3 contains 13 residues.

There are a few counts of this clonotype. The CDR3 loop is CASSLVGTPDTQYF. The DNA of the CDR3 is TGCGCCAGCAGCTTGGTGGGGACACCAGATACGCAGTATTTT. The V and J genes are TRBV5-1 and TRBJ2-3; possible D gene TRBD1, 6 bases. This CDR3 has 14 residues. The germline V and J ends were trimmed by 0 bases and 4 bases, with 9 bases remaining between them. The germline CDR1 and CDR2 sequences are SGHRS and YFSETQ.

This clonotype was observed a handful of times. The chain joins TRBV19 to TRBJ2-1; 7 bases are a match to TRBD2. V lost 5 bases to trimming and J lost 5 bases; unmatched junction nucleotides: 15. The CDR3 extends over 17 amino acids. Germline V gives CDR1 LNHDA, CDR2 SQIVND (reference sequence). The CDR3 DNA follows: TGTGCCAGTAGTCCCGCCCTAGGAGCGGGGCCTCACAATGAGCAGTTCTTC. Translation gives CASSPALGAGPHNEQFF. The full variable domain, rest sourced from reference TRBV19 and TRBJ2-1, is DGGITQSPKYLFRKEGQNVTLSCEQNLNHDAMYWYRQDPGQGLRLIYYSQIVNDFQKGDIAEGYSVSREKKESFPLTVTSAQKNPTAFYLCASSPALGAGPHNEQFFGPGTRLTVL.

The V gene is TRBV10-2, the J gene TRBJ2-3, with 9 nucleotides matching TRBD1. CDR3 length: 16 residues. Germline assignment: CDR1 WSHSY and CDR2 SAAADI. V lost 8 bases to trimming and J lost 2 bases; unmatched junction nucleotides: 11. CDR3 in DNA: TGCGCCAGCCTTGAGAGAGGGACAGGGCTCACAGATACGCAGTATTTT. Translated: CASLERGTGLTDTQYF.

The chain links TRBV10-3 to TRBJ2-3; no clear D gene. Germline V lookup: CDR1 ENHRY, CDR2 SYGVKD. The CDR3 loop spans 15 amino acids. The V end was cut by 10 bases, the J end by 1 base, with 18 bases between. CDR3 loop: CATVPYDPRTDTQYF. Written as DNA, the CDR3 is TGTGCCACCGTCCCCTATGACCCTCGCACAGATACGCAGTATTTT.

This clonotype has just a few counts. This chain joins TRBV7-2 and TRBJ2-7; the D is unclear. The CDR3 is made up of 15 amino acids. Germline V gene sequence: CDR1 SGHTA, CDR2 FQGNSA. The V end lost 5 bases, the J end lost 0 bases, and 14 bases lay between the germline ends. CDR3 bases: TGTGCCAGCAGCCCGGAGCCCCTAAGCTCCTACGAGCAGTACTTC. Translated: CASSPEPLSSYEQYF.

The chain has TRBV6-5 and TRBJ2-5; 7 bases line up with TRBD1. Looked up from germline, CDR1 is MNHEY and CDR2 is SVGAGI. CDR3 length: 15 residues. J gave up 1 base and V 0 bases, and 2 bases lay outside the gene matches. In DNA form, the CDR3 reads TGTGCCAGCAGTTACTCGACAGGGCCCCAAGAGACCCAGTACTTC. It codes for CASSYSTGPQETQYF.

This clonotype was found a few times. This chain links TRBV7-8 with TRBJ2-7; D gene ambiguous. The CDR3 spans 11 residues. Per the germline V gene, CDR1 is SGHVS and CDR2 is FQNEAQ. Trimming took 8 bases from V and 5 from J, leaving 10 bases between them. The CDR3 here is CASRAINEQYF. Here the CDR3 DNA reads TGTGCCAGCCGAGCTATCAACGAGCAGTACTTC.

The V gene is TRBV20-1, the J gene TRBJ2-5; TRBD2 matches 9 bases. From germline, CDR1 is DFQATT and CDR2 SNEGSKA (reference sequence). J lost 5 bases, V lost 5 bases, and 3 bases had no gene match. The CDR3 runs 12 residues. CDR3 residues: CSAEGLAETQYF. CDR3 coding DNA: TGCAGTGCTGAAGGACTAGCGGAGACCCAGTACTTC.